The rows below give T cell receptor beta chains drawn from one sample of a study of blood T cell repertoires in COVID-19. The method was immunoSEQ multiplex PCR; TCRdb's version includes in-frame clones alone and lacks a portion of them. Found here are 230,000 or so clones, roughly 90% of them singletons; the top ten hold roughly 2%. The specimen sequenced was peripheral blood. The receptors here all came from a middle-aged man with active or convalescent COVID-19. CDR3s include the opening cysteine and the closing phenylalanine or tryptophan. D genes are given only for firm matches. A row's size may be missing; if present it is once, few, many or a size class.

>TRBJ1-2|TRBV14|NA|once
CASSQDGEGAYSGYTF
TGTGCCAGCAGCCAAGATGGGGAGGGCGCCTATTCGGGCTACACCTTC
>TRBJ2-2|TRBV5-8|TRBD1|NA
CASSLATGHTGELFF
TGTGCCAGCAGCTTGGCGACAGGGCACACCGGGGAGCTGTTTTTT
>TRBJ1-5|TRBV28|TRBD1|few
CASSFQGGSNQPQHF
TGTGCCAGCAGTTTCCAGGGGGGAAGCAATCAGCCCCAGCATTTT
>TRBJ2-5|TRBV27|TRBD2|NA
CASSRSGAQETQYF
TGTGCCAGCAGTCGGAGCGGGGCTCAAGAGACCCAGTACTTC
>TRBJ1-1|TRBV12-3/TRBV12-4|NA|NA
CATRWGGTEAFF
TGTGCCACCCGTTGGGGGGGCACTGAAGCTTTCTTT
>TRBJ2-3|TRBV5-1|TRBD1|NA
CASSQRRTGRTDTQYF
TGCGCCAGCAGTCAACGACGGACAGGCCGCACAGATACGCAGTATTTT
>TRBJ1-1|TRBV10-2|TRBD1|once
CASRKEDRANTEAFF
TGCGCCAGCAGGAAGGAGGACAGGGCGAACACTGAAGCTTTCTTT
>TRBJ2-3|TRBV20-1|TRBD1|NA
CSASPRDRTTDTQYF
TGCAGTGCTAGTCCCCGGGACAGGACCACAGATACGCAGTATTTT
>TRBJ2-7|TRBV7-8|NA|NA
CASSRQGWYEQYF
TGTGCCAGCAGTCGCCAGGGGTGGTACGAGCAGTACTTC
>TRBJ2-7|TRBV19|TRBD2|NA
CASSPLAGDSYEQYF
TGTGCCAGTAGTCCGCTAGCGGGAGACTCCTACGAGCAGTACTTC
>TRBJ2-1|TRBV11-2|NA|once
CASSLEGVIGYNEQFF
TGTGCCAGCAGCTTAGAAGGGGTGATTGGGTACAATGAGCAGTTCTTC
>TRBJ2-2|TRBV7-2|NA|few
CASSVTYTGELFF
TGTGCCAGCAGCGTCACTTACACCGGGGAGCTGTTTTTT
>TRBJ1-3|TRBV30|NA|NA
CAWTPTDSPGNTIYF
TGTGCCTGGACCCCGACCGACAGTCCTGGAAACACCATATATTTT
>TRBJ1-4|TRBV5-1|TRBD1|NA
CASSLGQGNEKLFF
TGCGCCAGCAGCTTGGGACAGGGGAATGAAAAACTGTTTTTT
>TRBJ2-3|TRBV5-8|TRBD2|NA
CASSLGGLAGSSTDTQYF
TGTGCCAGCAGCTTGGGGGGACTAGCGGGATCTAGCACAGATACGCAGTATTTT
>TRBJ2-3|TRBV7-8|TRBD1|NA
CASSFWTGGADTQYF
TGTGCCAGCAGCTTTTGGACAGGGGGGGCAGATACGCAGTATTTT
>TRBJ2-1|TRBV7-9|TRBD2|once
CASSLRSGSPNEQFF
TGTGCCAGCAGCTTAAGAAGCGGGAGCCCCAATGAGCAGTTCTTC
>TRBJ1-1|TRBV30|NA|NA
CAWSQAGALNTEAFF
TGTGCCTGGAGCCAAGCGGGAGCCCTGAACACTGAAGCTTTCTTT
>TRBJ1-4|TRBV2|NA|NA
CASSYRRVEFGLEKLFF
TGTGCCAGCAGTTACCGTCGGGTGGAGTTTGGTCTTGAAAAACTGTTTTTT
>TRBJ1-4|TRBV18|NA|NA
CASSPTSQGPNEKLFF
TGTGCCAGCTCACCAACCTCACAGGGACCTAATGAAAAACTGTTTTTT
>TRBJ2-3|TRBV5-1|TRBD2|NA
CASSLERGYTDTQYF
TGCGCCAGCAGCTTGGAGCGGGGGTACACAGATACGCAGTATTTT
>TRBJ1-1|TRBV15|NA|NA
CATSRGGVNTEAFF
TGTGCCACCAGCAGAGGGGGGGTCAACACTGAAGCTTTCTTT
>TRBJ1-1|TRBV19|NA|NA
CATQESSTEAFF
TGTGCCACCCAAGAGTCGTCCACTGAAGCTTTCTTT
>TRBJ1-6|TRBV2|TRBD1|NA
CASSLDRGSAPLHF
TGTGCCAGCAGTTTGGACAGGGGAAGCGCACCCCTCCACTTT
>TRBJ1-1|TRBV29-1|TRBD1|NA
CSVEKTGGNTEAFF
TGCAGCGTTGAAAAGACAGGGGGCAATACTGAAGCTTTCTTT
>TRBJ1-1|TRBV19|NA|NA
CASSRMGPTGEAFF
TGTGCCAGTAGCCGAATGGGGCCGACGGGTGAAGCTTTCTTT
>TRBJ2-7|TRBV4-1|TRBD2|NA
CASSQDSKREDPTYEQYF
TGCGCCAGCAGCCAAGATAGCAAGCGGGAGGACCCTACCTACGAGCAGTACTTC
>TRBJ1-6|TRBV19|NA|NA
CASRIPNSGNSPLHF
TGTGCCAGTAGAATTCCCAATTCAGGGAATTCACCCCTCCACTTT
>TRBJ1-1|TRBV28|NA|few
CASSLLNPRHAFF
TGTGCCAGCAGTTTATTGAATCCGAGGCATGCTTTCTTT
>TRBJ1-5|TRBV18|TRBD1|NA
CASSILDRGVNQPQHF
TGTGCCAGCTCCATATTGGACAGGGGCGTTAATCAGCCCCAGCATTTT
>TRBJ1-1|TRBV28|NA|few
CASSLIAGLNGYTEAFF
TGTGCCAGCAGTTTAATTGCGGGACTTAATGGGTACACTGAAGCTTTCTTT
>TRBJ2-7|TRBV9|TRBD1|NA
CASSATGTETYEQYF
TGTGCCAGCAGCGCAACAGGGACAGAGACCTACGAGCAGTACTTC
>TRBJ2-1|TRBV6-5|TRBD1|NA
CASTLPGQGVYEQFF
TGTGCCAGCACTTTACCGGGACAGGGGGTCTATGAGCAGTTCTTC
>TRBJ2-7|TRBV27|NA|NA
CASSFLGAGQYF
TGTGCCAGCAGTTTTCTGGGGGCTGGGCAGTACTTC
>TRBJ2-1|TRBV6-5|NA|NA
CASRRTANYNEQFF
TGTGCCAGCAGGAGGACAGCTAACTACAATGAGCAGTTCTTC
>TRBJ2-4|TRBV6-1|TRBD1|few
CASSEHRGAKNIQYF
TGTGCCAGCAGTGAACACAGGGGGGCCAAAAACATTCAGTACTTC
>TRBJ2-7|TRBV4-2|TRBD2|once
CASSQDLAGGEKEQYF
TGTGCCAGCAGCCAAGACCTAGCGGGGGGGGAGAAGGAGCAGTACTTC
>TRBJ1-4|TRBV15|NA|NA
CATSRYNRAANEKLFF
TGTGCCACCAGCAGGTATAACAGGGCTGCTAATGAAAAACTGTTTTTT
>TRBJ2-7|TRBV27|NA|NA
CASRYGHEQYF
TGTGCCAGCAGGTATGGGCACGAGCAGTACTTC
>TRBJ1-6|TRBV27|TRBD1|NA
CASTSQGAKSPLHF
TGTGCCAGCACCTCACAGGGGGCTAAATCACCCCTCCACTTT
>TRBJ2-7|TRBV7-9|NA|NA
CASSRLNGEQYF
TGTGCCAGCAGCAGATTGAACGGCGAGCAGTACTTC
>TRBJ2-7|TRBV6-2/TRBV6-3|TRBD2|once
CASSLTSGSTYEQYF
TGTGCCAGCAGTCTGACTAGCGGGAGTACCTACGAGCAGTACTTC
>TRBJ2-3|TRBV20-1|NA|NA
CSASSLAYTDTQYF
TGCAGTGCTAGTAGCCTAGCTTACACAGATACGCAGTATTTT
>TRBJ1-1|TRBV5-1|TRBD1|few
CASSWGDRGNTEAFF
TGCGCCAGCAGCTGGGGCGACAGGGGGAACACTGAAGCTTTCTTT
>TRBJ1-1|TRBV19|TRBD1|NA
CASIPGTGIVTEAFF
TGTGCCAGTATTCCCGGGACAGGGATAGTCACTGAAGCTTTCTTT
>TRBJ1-1|TRBV10-3|NA|NA
CAISSSNPLVTEAFF
TGTGCCATCAGTAGTAGCAACCCCCTTGTCACTGAAGCTTTCTTT
>TRBJ2-1|TRBV28|TRBD2|once
CASSLPRTSGYSYNEQFF
TGTGCCAGCAGTTTACCACGGACTAGCGGATACTCCTACAATGAGCAGTTCTTC
>TRBJ2-1|TRBV6-5|TRBD2|NA
CASSSGTSGYNEQFF
TGTGCCAGCAGCTCGGGGACTAGCGGCTACAATGAGCAGTTCTTC
>TRBJ2-5|TRBV24-1|NA|NA
CATSATDSHQETQYF
TGTGCCACCAGTGCCACTGACTCGCACCAGGAGACCCAGTACTTC
>TRBJ1-3|TRBV28|NA|NA
CASSLFSIGNTIYF
TGTGCCAGCAGTTTATTTAGTATCGGAAACACCATATATTTT
>TRBJ1-1|TRBV5-1|NA|NA
CASRAVEFLTEAFF
TGCGCCAGCAGGGCCGTCGAATTTCTCACTGAAGCTTTCTTT
>TRBJ2-2|TRBV11-3|NA|once
CASSLGGRQTGELFF
TGTGCCAGCAGCTTAGGTGGCAGACAGACCGGGGAGCTGTTTTTT
>TRBJ1-1|TRBV5-1|TRBD1|NA
CASSLRGPDTEAFF
TGCGCCAGCAGCCTGAGGGGGCCGGACACTGAAGCTTTCTTT
>TRBJ1-6|TRBV27|NA|once
CASSLHRPYNSPLHF
TGTGCCAGCAGCCTACACAGACCCTATAATTCACCCCTCCACTTT
>TRBJ1-4|TRBV29-1|TRBD1|NA
CSVSPGTGEEKLFF
TGCAGCGTTTCGCCGGGGACAGGGGAGGAAAAACTGTTTTTT
>TRBJ1-6|TRBV2|TRBD1|NA
CASRLQGLAYNSPLHF
TGTGCCAGCAGGTTACAGGGGCTAGCCTATAATTCACCCCTCCACTTT
>TRBJ2-7|TRBV5-1|NA|NA
CASSFRSSRYEQYF
TGCGCCAGCAGCTTTAGATCATCCCGCTACGAGCAGTACTTC
>TRBJ1-1|TRBV7-3|NA|NA
CASSLRRGDTEAFF
TGTGCCAGCAGCTTAAGGAGGGGAGATACTGAAGCTTTCTTT
>TRBJ1-1|TRBV19|NA|NA
CASKVGGTEAFF
TGTGCCAGTAAGGTCGGGGGCACTGAAGCTTTCTTT